The 24 T cell receptor beta chains given below trace back to one sample, sequenced in a study of tumor-infiltrating lymphocytes in localized non-small cell lung cancer. The method was immunoSEQ multiplex PCR; TCRdb's version includes in-frame clones alone and lacks a portion of them. Altogether around 25,000 clones are present, around 75% being singletons, with the ten largest covering under 6.5%. Material: lung tumor tissue. These receptors were collected from a human donor with non-small cell lung cancer.

This rearrangement joins TRBV9 to TRBJ1-2; unclear D gene. Germline V gene data show CDR1 as SGDLS and CDR2 as YYNGEE. The CDR3 runs to 12 residues. The V end was cut by 0 bases, the J end by 8 bases, with 8 bases between. In DNA form, the CDR3 reads TGTGCCAGCAGCGTAGGAACTGACGGCTACACCTTC. Its protein product is CASSVGTDGYTF.

This clone was picked up a small number of times. This CDR3 is also generated by other DNA sequences in the sample. The gene calls are TRBV7-9 and TRBJ2-5, with D maybe TRBD1 (6 bases). The V end lost 4 bases, the J end lost 2 bases, and 14 bases lay between the germline ends. This CDR3 is built from 15 residues. Germline lookup yields CDR1 SEHNR and CDR2 FQNEAQ (reference sequence). In nucleotides, the CDR3 is TGTGCCAGCAGCTCCGTTACGGGACAACAAGAGACCCAGTACTTC. Amino acid sequence: CASSSVTGQQETQYF.

The V and J genes are TRBV5-1 and TRBJ1-1, with D possibly being TRBD1 (5 bases). Germline loops: CDR1 SGHRS, CDR2 YFSETQ. The CDR3 is 13 amino acids. Trimming pared 4 bases from V and 0 bases from J, leaving 7 bases between. CDR3: CASSVQVNTEAFF. The CDR3, as DNA: TGCGCCAGCAGCGTACAGGTGAACACTGAAGCTTTCTTT.

This clone was recorded a few times. The chain carries TRBV4-3 and TRBJ1-2; D not certain. CDR1 and CDR2 from the germline V gene are LGHNA and YSLEER. V lost 1 base and J lost 2, with 8 bases in between. The CDR3 length is 14 residues. This CDR3 is CASSQGSSNYGYTF. The CDR3 coding sequence is TGCGCCAGCAGCCAAGGATCCAGCAACTATGGCTACACCTTC.

The chain uses TRBV11-3 and TRBJ2-2; D remains ambiguous. Germline V gene sequence: CDR1 SGHNT, CDR2 YENEEA. The CDR3 has 14 amino acids. Trimming left V 1 base short and J 3 bases short, with 6 bases between. The CDR3 region has the DNA TGTGCCAGCAGCTTAGCTTTGTACACCGGGGAGCTGTTTTTT. Protein sequence: CASSLALYTGELFF.

This sequence joins TRBV11-2 and TRBJ1-2; tentative D call: TRBD1 (6 bases). The ends were cut back, 0 bases at V and 4 bases at J, with 12 bases in the middle. The V gene's germline CDR1 is SGHAT and CDR2 FQNNGV. This CDR3 has 15 amino acids. The CDR3 DNA reads TGTGCCAGCAGCTTAGAGTCCGGGACACCCTATGGCTACACCTTC. Amino acid sequence: CASSLESGTPYGYTF.

The table lists this clone with a few counts. The chain is built from TRBV7-2 and TRBJ2-5, with D maybe TRBD2 (6 bases). The CDR3 consists of 14 residues. V lost 7 bases, J lost 2 bases, and 14 bases lay in between. Germline V CDR1 and CDR2: SGHTA, FQGNSA. CDR3 sequence (DNA): TGTGCCAGCACTCGGGAGTGGGGGCAAGAGACCCAGTACTTC. Protein: CASTREWGQETQYF. Complete variable domain (other parts from reference TRBV7-2 and TRBJ2-5): GAGVSQSPSNKVTEKGKDVELRCDPISGHTALYWYRQSLGQGLEFLIYFQGNSAPDKSGLPSDRFSAERTGGSVSTLTIQRTQQEDSAVYLCASTREWGQETQYFGPGTRLLVL.

The table lists this clone with a few counts. This chain connects TRBV2 to TRBJ2-2; tentatively, D is TRBD1 or TRBD2 (5 bases each). This CDR3 has 15 residues. V was cut by 8 bases and J by 0 bases, with 13 bases left in between. Looked up from germline, CDR1 is SNHLY and CDR2 is FYNNEI. CDR3 residues: CASCRDLANTGELFF. CDR3 sequence (DNA): TGTGCCAGCTGCCGGGACCTAGCGAACACCGGGGAGCTGTTTTTT.

With respect to this clone: Other DNA variants within this sample encode the same CDR3. V gene TRBV9 combines with J gene TRBJ1-5; 7 bases fit TRBD1. Germline V gene data show CDR1 as SGDLS and CDR2 as YYNGEE. This CDR3 has 13 amino acids. The trim removed 7 bases at V and 4 bases at J, leaving 5 bases unmatched. The CDR3 region has the DNA TGTGCCAGCGGCCGACAGGGAAATCAGCCCCAGCATTTT. Translation gives CASGRQGNQPQHF.

V and J are TRBV19 and TRBJ1-1, with 7 bases identical to TRBD1. CDR3 length: 17 amino acids. Germline V gene sequence: CDR1 LNHDA, CDR2 SQIVND (reference sequence). With 5 bases clipped from V and 0 bases from J, the junction kept 12 bases outside the gene matches. Here the CDR3 reads CASSSWTGDKMNTEAFF. The CDR3, as DNA: TGTGCCAGTAGTTCCTGGACAGGAGATAAAATGAACACTGAAGCTTTCTTT.

This clone turned up a few times. This rearrangement joins TRBV6-5 to TRBJ1-2; a possible D gene is TRBD1 (6 bases). The CDR3 length is 15 residues. Germline-derived CDR1 and CDR2 are MNHEY and SVGAGI. V was cut by 3 bases and J by 1 base, with 12 bases left in between. CDR3 sequence (DNA): TGTGCCAGCAGTTATACCCCAGGGGTTAACTATGGCTACACCTTC. This encodes CASSYTPGVNYGYTF.

The chain has TRBV11-3 and TRBJ1-5, with D possibly being TRBD1 (5 bases). This CDR3 comprises 13 residues. With 5 bases removed from V and 2 bases from J, the gap between germline ends came to 7 bases. Looked up from germline, CDR1 is SGHNT and CDR2 is YENEEA. This CDR3 reads CASSRDRNQPQHF. Written as DNA, the CDR3 is TGTGCCAGCAGCCGGGACCGCAATCAGCCCCAGCATTTT.

The rearrangement uses TRBV6-5 and TRBJ2-1, with a possible D match to TRBD2 (6 bases). The CDR3 spans 12 residues. Trimming shortened V by 6 bases and J by 7 bases, and 10 bases separated the two germline ends. Germline-derived CDR1 and CDR2 are MNHEY and SVGAGI. This CDR3 reads CASSPGVNEQFF. The DNA for the CDR3 is TGTGCCAGCAGCCCGGGGGTGAATGAGCAGTTCTTC.

By share of the sample, this clone is medium-sized. The chain couples TRBV6-7 to TRBJ2-1; 8 bases map to TRBD2. TRBV6-7 is flagged as an ORF with uncertain function. V lost 0 bases to trimming and J lost 10 bases; unmatched junction nucleotides: 20. This CDR3 is built from 19 residues. This CDR3 reads CASSYSTAPGLDLFWEQFF. DNA for the CDR3: TGTGCCAGCAGTTACTCGACTGCCCCGGGACTAGACCTCTTTTGGGAGCAGTTCTTC.

By sample share, this clone is medium-sized. The V and J genes are TRBV7-2 and TRBJ1-4; 12 nucleotides agree with TRBD1. This CDR3 has 16 residues. Germline-derived CDR1 and CDR2 are SGHTA and FQGNSA. Trimming removed 3 bases from V and 8 bases from J; junction bases left unmatched: 7. CDR3 bases: TGTGCCAGCAGCTTGGGGGGACAGGGGGCGGTAGAAAAACTGTTTTTT. Translation: CASSLGGQGAVEKLFF.

This clone was picked up one time. The rearrangement uses TRBV6-6 and TRBJ1-2; TRBD1 might be the D (5 bases). Looked up from germline, CDR1 is MNHNY and CDR2 is SVGAGI (reference sequence). The V end was cut by 6 bases, the J end by 4 bases, with 9 bases between. The CDR3 is made up of 12 amino acids. In DNA, the CDR3 is TGTGCCAGCAGCGGACATAGCTATGGCTACACCTTC. Translating it yields CASSGHSYGYTF.

The chain uses TRBV2 and TRBJ1-2; perhaps TRBD1 as D (6 bases). This CDR3 has 15 residues. V lost 2 bases and J lost 4, with 14 bases in between. Germline assignment: CDR1 SNHLY and CDR2 FYNNEI. The CDR3: CASSERAGVFYGYTF. CDR3 in DNA: TGTGCCAGCAGTGAAAGGGCAGGGGTATTCTATGGCTACACCTTC.

This clone was observed a handful of times. This chain connects TRBV2 to TRBJ1-6; D is uncertain. The length of the CDR3 is 14 residues. The V end was cut by 7 bases, the J end by 7 bases, with 14 bases between. CDR1 is SNHLY, CDR2 FYNNEI, per germline. CDR3 DNA sequence: TGTGCCAGCACGGACCTTAGGGAAAATTCACCCCTCCACTTT. It yields the protein CASTDLRENSPLHF.

This clone was counted a few times. The CDR3 region has the DNA TGTGCCAGCAGTGAAACAGGGTTTCGGTACGAGCAGTACTTC. This translates into CASSETGFRYEQYF. This rearrangement joins TRBV2 to TRBJ2-7, with D perhaps TRBD1 (6 bases). The germline CDR1 and CDR2 sequences are SNHLY and FYNNEI. V lost 2 bases to trimming and J lost 4 bases, with 12 bases between them. This CDR3 is built from 14 residues.

The rearrangement joins TRBV9 to TRBJ1-5; no clear D. The CDR3 spans 14 residues. Germline V gene data show CDR1 as SGDLS and CDR2 as YYNGEE. V was clipped by 0 bases and J by 9 bases, with 13 bases between them. The CDR3 sequence is CASSVGSGEGPQHF. CDR3 DNA: TGTGCCAGCAGCGTAGGTAGTGGCGAGGGGCCCCAGCATTTT. The complete variable domain, with remaining parts taken from reference TRBV9 and TRBJ1-5, reads DSGVTQTPKHLITATGQRVTLRCSPRSGDLSVYWYQQSLDQGLQFLIQYYNGEERAKGNILERFSAQQFPDLHSELNLSSLELGDSALYFCASSVGSGEGPQHFGDGTRLSIL.

This clone was seen a handful of times. At the DNA level, this CDR3 is encoded by other sequences in the same sample as well. The rearrangement uses TRBV5-4 and TRBJ1-5; no clear D. CDR1 and CDR2 (germline): SGHNT, YYREEE (reference sequence). The CDR3 is 12 residues long. V lost 0 bases, J lost 7 bases, and 5 bases lay in between. The CDR3 loop reads CASSLDNQPQHF. The CDR3 DNA reads as TGTGCCAGCAGCTTGGATAACCAGCCCCAGCATTTT.

This clone was seen only a few times. The rearrangement uses TRBV2 and TRBJ2-1; 8 bases match TRBD2. V was pared by 4 bases and J by 9 bases, with 5 bases of the junction left unmatched. CDR1 SNHLY and CDR2 FYNNEI come from the germline V gene. The CDR3 totals 13 residues. The DNA for the CDR3 is TGTGCCAGCAGTGCCCAACTAGCGGCTGAGCAGTTCTTC. Translating it yields CASSAQLAAEQFF.

The chain carries TRBV6-6 and TRBJ1-2; a possible D gene is TRBD1 (5 bases). The CDR3 extends over 15 amino acids. In germline, CDR1 is MNHNY, CDR2 SVGAGI (reference sequence). V lost 6 bases, J lost 8 bases, and 22 bases lay in between. In nucleotides, the CDR3 is TGTGCCAGCAGCCCCACCGAGCCCAGGGTTGGGGGCTACACCTTC. This sequence encodes CASSPTEPRVGGYTF.

The chain combines TRBV2 with TRBJ2-6, with a possible D match to TRBD1 (6 bases). The germline V and J ends were trimmed by 4 bases and 2 bases, with 15 bases remaining between them. The CDR3 is made up of 17 amino acids. Germline V lookup: CDR1 SNHLY, CDR2 FYNNEI. DNA of the CDR3: TGTGCCAGCAGTGCTTTCGCAGGGGTAGCTGGGGCCAACGTCCTGACTTTC. Protein: CASSAFAGVAGANVLTF.